This TCR beta chain emerged from a study of cytomegalovirus exposure and HLA in healthy donors. The study ran its PCR with 60 Vbeta and 13 Jbeta primers. Sequencing used immunoSEQ multiplex PCR; TCRdb keeps in-frame clones, though not all of them. The sample carries around 160,000 clones, 60% to 80% recorded once. Points from the study as a whole: According to reports, the classifier identified cytomegalovirus status with high specificity and sensitivity.

With respect to this clone: Its antigen is as yet unknown.

Trimming removed 7 bases at V and 7 bases at J, with 20 bases between. The length of the CDR3 is 16 residues. Germline V gene sequence: CDR1 SNHLY, CDR2 FYNNEI. The material sequenced was PBMCs. This chain uses TRBV2 with TRBJ1-6; the D gene is possibly TRBD1 (5 bases). This clonotype was sampled from a man aged 50-60 years in good health and CMV-seropositive. The CDR3 DNA reads TGTGCCAGCACTTATAAAGGGGTGACGGAGAATTCACCCCTCCACTTT. It translates to CASTYKGVTENSPLHF.